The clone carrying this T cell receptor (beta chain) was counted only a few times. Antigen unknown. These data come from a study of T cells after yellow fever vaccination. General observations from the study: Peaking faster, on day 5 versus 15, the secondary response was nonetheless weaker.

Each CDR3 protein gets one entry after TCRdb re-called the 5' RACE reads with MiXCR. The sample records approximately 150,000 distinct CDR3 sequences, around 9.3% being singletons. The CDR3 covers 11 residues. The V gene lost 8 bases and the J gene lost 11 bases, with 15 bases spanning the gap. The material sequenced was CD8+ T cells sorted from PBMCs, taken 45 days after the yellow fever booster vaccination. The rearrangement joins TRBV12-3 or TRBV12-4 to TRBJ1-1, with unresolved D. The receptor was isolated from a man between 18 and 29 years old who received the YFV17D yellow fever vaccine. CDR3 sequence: CASGPPDSAFF. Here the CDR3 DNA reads TGTGCCAGCGGTCCCCCCGACTCGGCTTTCTTT.